The 11 T cell receptor beta chains in this list originate from one sample, sequenced in a study of cytomegalovirus exposure and HLA in healthy donors. In the PCR, 60 Vbeta and 13 Jbeta primers were used. The assay was immunoSEQ multiplex PCR, and TCRdb's table has in-frame clones only and misses some. The sample includes 100,000 or so clones, roughly 79% of them seen just once. Sequenced: PBMCs. These receptors came from a man between 40 and 49 years old in good health and CMV-seronegative.

The chain joins TRBV29-1 to TRBJ1-1, with 9 bases identical to TRBD1. Germline assignment: CDR1 SQVTM and CDR2 ANQGSEA. The CDR3 spans 13 residues. Trimming at V came to 7 bases and at J to 3 bases, leaving 6 bases not matched to a gene. The CDR3 protein is CSASTGGDTEAFF. The DNA of the CDR3 is TGCAGCGCCTCGACAGGGGGTGACACTGAAGCTTTCTTT. Together with reference TRBV29-1 and TRBJ1-1, the CDR3 gives the full variable domain: SAVISQKPSRDICQRGTSLTIQCQVDSQVTMMFWYRQQPGQSLTLIATANQGSEATYESGFVIDKFPISRPNLTFSTLTVSNMSPEDSSIYLCSASTGGDTEAFFGQGTRLTVV.

The gene calls are TRBV5-1 and TRBJ1-1; 7 bases are a match to TRBD1. Per germline, CDR1 SGHRS and CDR2 YFSETQ. This CDR3 comprises 17 residues. Trimming at V came to 5 bases and at J to 0 bases, leaving 13 bases not matched to a gene. CDR3 DNA: TGCGCCAGCAGTACGCAGGGGGGCGGAGGGATGAACACTGAAGCTTTCTTT. As protein: CASSTQGGGGMNTEAFF. The complete variable domain, with remaining parts taken from reference TRBV5-1 and TRBJ1-1, reads KAGVTQTPRYLIKTRGQQVTLSCSPISGHRSVSWYQQTPGQGLQFLFEYFSETQRNKGNFPGRFSGRQFSNSRSEMNVSTLELGDSALYLCASSTQGGGGMNTEAFFGQGTRLTVV.

The chain recombines TRBV14 with TRBJ1-1; TRBD1 matches at 7 bases. Per germline, CDR1 SGHDN and CDR2 FVKESK. The CDR3 consists of 13 residues. With V trimmed by 5 bases and J by 5 bases, 5 bases remained unmatched. CDR3 loop: CASSVQTGTEAFF. The CDR3 coding sequence is TGTGCCAGCAGCGTACAGACAGGGACTGAAGCTTTCTTT.

This clone was picked up a small number of times. This chain joins TRBV5-1 and TRBJ1-1; possibly TRBD1 for D (6 bases). CDR1 and CDR2 from the germline V gene are SGHRS and YFSETQ. The V end was cut by 2 bases, the J end by 5 bases, with 16 bases between. CDR3 length equals 15 residues. The CDR3, as DNA: TGCGCCAGCAGCTTAATGGACAGCCGGGGAACTGAAGCTTTCTTT. Translation: CASSLMDSRGTEAFF.

This clone was observed a single time. CDR3 sequence (DNA): TGTGCCAGCAGCTTGGTCGGACAGGGCTCCTACGAGCAGTACGTC. It codes for CASSLVGQGSYEQYV. The chain has TRBV5-6 and TRBJ2-7; 8 positions agree with TRBD1. Unmatched junction bases numbered 2, after V lost 0 bases and J lost 0 bases. The CDR3 has 15 amino acids. The V gene's germline CDR1 is SGHDT and CDR2 YYEEEE.

J is TRBJ2-2 and V is TRBV11-2; a weak D match, TRBD1 (6 bases). V dropped 1 base and J dropped 5 bases, with 11 bases sitting between them. This CDR3 is 15 amino acids long. The germline gives CDR1 SGHAT, CDR2 FQNNGV. CDR3 in amino acids: CASSLVDSVTGELFF. The CDR3, as DNA: TGTGCCAGCAGCTTAGTGGACAGTGTAACCGGGGAGCTGTTTTTT.

The chain employs TRBV18 and TRBJ1-1; D is perhaps TRBD1 (6 bases). The CDR3 covers 16 residues. Germline CDR1 reads KGHSH; CDR2 reads LQKENI. V lost 3 bases to trimming and J lost 0 bases, with 14 bases between them. CDR3 protein: CASSPNRVGMNTEAFF. In nucleotides, the CDR3 is TGTGCCAGCTCACCGAACAGGGTCGGCATGAACACTGAAGCTTTCTTT.

To note about this clone: A junction boundary mismatches the germline segment, possibly from a read error. The V gene is TRBV7-2, the J gene TRBJ1-5; D gene ambiguous. This CDR3 is 14 amino acids long. The germline V gene encodes CDR1 SGHTA and CDR2 FQGNSA. The CDR3 reads CASSPFRSFQTQHF. DNA of the CDR3: TGTGCCAGCAGCCCCTTTCGATCGTTTCAGACCCAGCATTTT. Supplemented by reference TRBV7-2 and TRBJ1-5, the full variable domain reads GAGVSQSPSNKVTEKGKDVELRCDPISGHTALYWYRQSLGQGLEFLIYFQGNSAPDKSGLPSDRFSAERTGGSVSTLTIQRTQQEDSAVYLCASSPFRSFQTQHFGDGTRLSIL.

This chain joins TRBV29-1 and TRBJ2-1; possible D gene TRBD1, 5 bases. V was pared by 1 base and J by 2 bases, with 6 bases between. CDR3 length: 13 residues. CDR1 and CDR2 from the germline V gene are SQVTM and ANQGSEA. CDR3: CSVEATAYNEQFF. For the CDR3, the DNA is TGCAGCGTTGAAGCGACAGCCTACAATGAGCAGTTCTTC.

V gene TRBV7-2 combines with J gene TRBJ2-3; TRBD1 might be the D (5 bases). V was cut by 1 base and J by 1 base, with 9 bases left in between. This CDR3 has 15 amino acids. Germline V CDR1 and CDR2: SGHTA, FQGNSA. This CDR3 reads CASSLDPGRTDTQYF. CDR3 bases: TGTGCCAGCAGCTTAGATCCAGGGCGCACAGATACGCAGTATTTT.

The chain has TRBV5-1 and TRBJ1-1; 10 bases align to TRBD1. CDR3 length equals 15 residues. CDR1 is SGHRS and CDR2 is YFSETQ in the germline V gene. V dropped 4 bases and J dropped 2; count of bases not matched to a gene: 5. CDR3 residues: CASSAQTGGNTEAFF. The CDR3 nucleotides are TGCGCCAGCAGCGCCCAGACAGGGGGCAACACTGAAGCTTTCTTT.